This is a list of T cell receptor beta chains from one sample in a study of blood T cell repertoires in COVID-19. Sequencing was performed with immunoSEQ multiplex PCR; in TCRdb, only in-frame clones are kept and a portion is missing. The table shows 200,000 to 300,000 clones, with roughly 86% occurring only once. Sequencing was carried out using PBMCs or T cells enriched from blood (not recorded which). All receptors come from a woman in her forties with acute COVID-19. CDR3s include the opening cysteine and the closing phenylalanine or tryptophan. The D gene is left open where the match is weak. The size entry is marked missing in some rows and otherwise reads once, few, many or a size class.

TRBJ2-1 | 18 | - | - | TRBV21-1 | CASSKGGARREQRNEQFF | TGTGCCAGCAGCAAAGGGGGGGCCCGGCGGGAGCAAAGAAATGAGCAGTTCTTC
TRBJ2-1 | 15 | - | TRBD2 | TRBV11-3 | CASSRGLAGPNEQFF | TGTGCCAGCAGCCGGGGACTAGCGGGCCCCAATGAGCAGTTCTTC
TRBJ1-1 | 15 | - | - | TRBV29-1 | CSVEDKTDWVAEAFF | TGCAGCGTTGAAGACAAGACGGACTGGGTGGCTGAAGCTTTCTTT
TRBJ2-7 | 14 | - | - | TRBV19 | CASSQYRGSYEQYF | TGTGCCAGTTCTCAGTATCGGGGATCCTACGAGCAGTACTTC
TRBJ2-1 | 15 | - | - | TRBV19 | CASTLGILGENEQFF | TGTGCCAGTACCCTGGGGATTCTCGGGGAAAATGAGCAGTTCTTC
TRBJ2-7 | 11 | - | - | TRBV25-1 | CASSASFEQYF | TGTGCCAGCAGTGCTAGTTTCGAGCAGTACTTC
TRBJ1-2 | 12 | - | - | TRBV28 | CASSQQGNGYTF | TGTGCCAGCAGTCAACAGGGCAATGGCTACACCTTC
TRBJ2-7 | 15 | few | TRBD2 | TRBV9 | CASSVDASGAYEQYF | TGTGCCAGCAGCGTAGATGCTAGCGGAGCCTACGAGCAGTACTTC
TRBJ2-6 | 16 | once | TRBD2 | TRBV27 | CASRGRGPSGANVLTF | TGTGCCAGCAGGGGGAGGGGACCATCTGGGGCCAACGTCCTGACTTTC
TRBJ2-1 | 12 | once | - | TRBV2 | CATRGREVEQFF | TGTGCAACTAGGGGGAGGGAAGTTGAGCAGTTCTTC
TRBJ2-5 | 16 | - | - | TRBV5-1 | CASSLNSGLGQETQYF | TGCGCCAGCAGCTTGAATTCAGGTTTGGGTCAAGAGACCCAGTACTTC
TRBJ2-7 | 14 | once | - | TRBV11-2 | CASSLSPVSYEQYF | TGTGCCAGCAGCTTATCCCCAGTCTCCTACGAGCAGTACTTC
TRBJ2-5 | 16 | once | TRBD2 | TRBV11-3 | CASSPPDTAGEETQYF | TGTGCCAGCAGCCCCCCTGATACCGCGGGAGAGGAGACCCAGTACTTC
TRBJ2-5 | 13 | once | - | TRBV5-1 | CASSLDSQETQYF | TGCGCCAGCAGCTTGGACAGCCAAGAGACCCAGTACTTC
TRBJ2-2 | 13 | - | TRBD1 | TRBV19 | CASEIDRAGELFF | TGTGCCAGTGAAATAGACAGGGCTGGGGAGCTGTTTTTT
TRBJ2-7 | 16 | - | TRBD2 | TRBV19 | CASSIGRLAGVYEQYF | TGTGCCAGTAGTATTGGTCGACTAGCGGGAGTCTACGAGCAGTACTTC
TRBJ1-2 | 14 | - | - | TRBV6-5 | CASNKGGFNYGYTF | TGTGCCAGCAACAAAGGGGGTTTTAACTATGGCTACACCTTC
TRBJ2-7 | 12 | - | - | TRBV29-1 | CSAQLPTYEQYF | TGCAGCGCTCAACTCCCGACCTACGAGCAGTACTTC
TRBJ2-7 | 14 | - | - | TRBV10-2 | CASSEGQFSYEQYF | TGCGCCAGCAGTGAGGGGCAGTTTTCCTACGAGCAGTACTTC
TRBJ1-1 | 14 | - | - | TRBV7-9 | CASSLEQLNTEAFF | TGTGCCAGCAGCTTAGAACAGTTGAACACTGAAGCTTTCTTT
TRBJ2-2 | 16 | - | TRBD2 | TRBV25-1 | CASSEPLAGDTGELFF | TGTGCCAGCAGTGAACCCCTCGCGGGAGATACCGGGGAGCTGTTTTTT
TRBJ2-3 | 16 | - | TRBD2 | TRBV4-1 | CASSHPLAGGTDTQYF | TGCGCCAGCAGCCATCCTCTAGCGGGAGGAACAGATACGCAGTATTTT
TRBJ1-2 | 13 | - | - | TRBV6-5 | CASGQDSKYGYTF | TGTGCCAGTGGACAAGACAGCAAATATGGCTACACCTTC
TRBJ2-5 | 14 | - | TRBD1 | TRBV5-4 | CASSIQGAGETQYF | TGTGCCAGCAGCATACAGGGGGCTGGAGAGACCCAGTACTTC
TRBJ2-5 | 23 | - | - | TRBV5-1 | CASRDLKRPTHNARTPPTETQYF | TGCGCCAGCAGAGACTTAAAAAGGCCCACACACAACGCCCGCACCCCGCCGACCGAGACCCAGTACTTC
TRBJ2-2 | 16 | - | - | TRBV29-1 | CSVVGVGPTNTGELFF | TGCAGCGTTGTAGGGGTGGGGCCGACGAACACCGGGGAGCTGTTTTTT
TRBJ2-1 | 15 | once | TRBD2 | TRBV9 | CASSAPPGRLNEQFF | TGTGCCAGCAGCGCACCTCCCGGGAGGCTCAATGAGCAGTTCTTC
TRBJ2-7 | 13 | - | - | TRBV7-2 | CASSLPGVREQYF | TGTGCCAGCAGCTTACCCGGGGTAAGGGAGCAGTACTTC
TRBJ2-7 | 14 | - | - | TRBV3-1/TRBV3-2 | CASSPLSGLSEQYF | TGTGCCAGCAGCCCCCTATCAGGGTTGAGCGAGCAGTACTTC
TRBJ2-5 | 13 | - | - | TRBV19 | CASSIQGKETQYF | TGTGCCAGTAGTATTCAGGGAAAAGAGACCCAGTACTTC
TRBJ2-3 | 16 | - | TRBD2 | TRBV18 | CASSPPGLANTDTQYF | TGTGCCAGCTCACCACCGGGACTAGCCAACACAGATACGCAGTATTTT
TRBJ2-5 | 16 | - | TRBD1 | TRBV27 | CASRLAGTGPLRTQYF | TGTGCCAGCAGGCTCGCCGGGACAGGGCCCTTAAGGACCCAGTACTTC
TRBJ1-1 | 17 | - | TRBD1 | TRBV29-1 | CSVEDPGTAHPNTEAFF | TGCAGCGTTGAAGATCCAGGGACAGCCCATCCCAACACTGAAGCTTTCTTT
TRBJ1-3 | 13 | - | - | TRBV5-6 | CASSSEEGNTIYF | TGTGCCAGCAGCAGTGAAGAGGGAAACACCATATATTTT
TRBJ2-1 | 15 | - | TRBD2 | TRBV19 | CASSYSGSSYNEQFF | TGTGCCAGTAGTTACAGCGGGAGCTCCTACAATGAGCAGTTCTTC
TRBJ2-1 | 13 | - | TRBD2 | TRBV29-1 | CSVHGLVYNEQFF | TGCAGCGTTCACGGACTAGTTTACAATGAGCAGTTCTTC
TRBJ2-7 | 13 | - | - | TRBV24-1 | CATSDHQGPEQYF | TGTGCCACCAGTGACCATCAGGGTCCCGAGCAGTACTTC
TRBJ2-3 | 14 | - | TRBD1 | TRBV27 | CASNMDRGLGTQYF | TGTGCCAGCAACATGGACAGGGGGTTGGGTACGCAGTATTTT
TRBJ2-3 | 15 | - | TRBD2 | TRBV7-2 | CASSLFSGSSDTQYF | TGTGCCAGCAGCTTATTCAGCGGGAGCTCAGATACGCAGTATTTT
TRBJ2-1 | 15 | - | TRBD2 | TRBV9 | CASSVGSGRYNEQFF | TGTGCCAGCAGCGTAGGCAGCGGGAGATACAATGAGCAGTTCTTC
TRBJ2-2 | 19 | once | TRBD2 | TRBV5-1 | CASSSSSGLAGGGAGELFF | TGCGCCAGCAGCTCCTCCTCGGGACTAGCGGGAGGTGGGGCCGGGGAGCTGTTTTTT
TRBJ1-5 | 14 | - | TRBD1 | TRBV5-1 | CASSFEGGSQPQHF | TGCGCCAGCAGCTTTGAAGGGGGCAGTCAGCCCCAGCATTTT
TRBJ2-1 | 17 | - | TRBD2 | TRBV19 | CASTNMGLAGVGDEQFF | TGTGCCAGTACCAATATGGGGCTAGCGGGAGTCGGTGATGAGCAGTTCTTC
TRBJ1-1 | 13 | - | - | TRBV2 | CASLQGIGTEAFF | TGTGCCAGCCTCCAGGGGATCGGCACTGAAGCTTTCTTT
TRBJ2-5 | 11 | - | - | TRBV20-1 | CSAQYQETQYF | TGCAGTGCTCAATACCAAGAGACCCAGTACTTC
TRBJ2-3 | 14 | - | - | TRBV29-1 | CSVDSPGEVDTQYF | TGCAGCGTTGACTCCCCGGGTGAGGTAGATACGCAGTATTTT
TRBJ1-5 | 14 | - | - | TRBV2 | CASSEEGVSQPQHF | TGTGCCAGCAGTGAAGAGGGGGTCAGTCAGCCCCAGCATTTT
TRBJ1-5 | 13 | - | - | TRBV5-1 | CASSLTGSQPQHF | TGCGCCAGCAGCTTGACAGGGTCCCAGCCCCAGCATTTT
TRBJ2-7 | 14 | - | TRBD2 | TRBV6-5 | CASSPRGLPYEQYF | TGTGCCAGCAGTCCCCGGGGACTACCCTACGAGCAGTACTTC